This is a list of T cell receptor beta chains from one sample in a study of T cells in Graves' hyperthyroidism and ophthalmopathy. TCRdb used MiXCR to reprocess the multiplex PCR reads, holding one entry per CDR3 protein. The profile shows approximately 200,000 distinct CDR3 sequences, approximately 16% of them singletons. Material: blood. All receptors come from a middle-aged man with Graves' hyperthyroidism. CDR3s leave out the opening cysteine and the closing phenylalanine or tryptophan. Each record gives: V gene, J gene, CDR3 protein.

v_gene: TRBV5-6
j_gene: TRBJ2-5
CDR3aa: ASSSLGQGETQY

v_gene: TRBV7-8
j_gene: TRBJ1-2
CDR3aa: ASSSTPLTYSNYGYT

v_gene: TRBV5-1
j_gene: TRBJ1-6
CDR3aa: ASSLVPGQENSPLH

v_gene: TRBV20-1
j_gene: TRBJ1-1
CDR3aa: SVIYMNTEAF

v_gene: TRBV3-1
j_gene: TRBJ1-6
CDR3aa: ASSQGQSPLH

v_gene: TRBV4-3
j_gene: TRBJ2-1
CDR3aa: ASSQTWDEQF

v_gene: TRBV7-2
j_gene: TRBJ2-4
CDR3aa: ASSAGGVTAKNIQY

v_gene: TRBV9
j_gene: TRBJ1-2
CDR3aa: ASSQSSGTGGYGYT

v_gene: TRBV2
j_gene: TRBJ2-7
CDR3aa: ASMVQDRGPYEQY

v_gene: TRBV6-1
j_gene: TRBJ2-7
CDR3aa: ATNLGGSYEQY

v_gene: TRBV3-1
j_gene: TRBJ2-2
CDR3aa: ASSQASMGRGTGELF

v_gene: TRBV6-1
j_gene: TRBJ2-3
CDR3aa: ASGRQESTDTQY

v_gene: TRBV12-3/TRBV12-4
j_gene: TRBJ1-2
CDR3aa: ASSSRGLFYGYT

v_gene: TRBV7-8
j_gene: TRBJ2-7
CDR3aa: ASSFPPGEQY

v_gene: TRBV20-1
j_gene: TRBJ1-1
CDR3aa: SARGGKGGLTEAF

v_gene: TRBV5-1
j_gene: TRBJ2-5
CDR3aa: ASSVSGGAQETQY

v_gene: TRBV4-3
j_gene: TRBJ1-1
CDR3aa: ASSQKRQGAPTNTEAF

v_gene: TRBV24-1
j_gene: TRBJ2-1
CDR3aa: ATSDNSGGADNEQF

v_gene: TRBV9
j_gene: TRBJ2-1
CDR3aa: ASSVQEVEQF

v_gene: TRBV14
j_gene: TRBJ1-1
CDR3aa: ASSQEQVSDTEAF

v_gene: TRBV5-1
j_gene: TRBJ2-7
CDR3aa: ASSAQLAGRGYEQY

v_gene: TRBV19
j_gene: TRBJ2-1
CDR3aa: ASRTSGGHRRYNEQF

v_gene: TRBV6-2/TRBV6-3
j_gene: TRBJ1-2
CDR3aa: ASSYSSYGYT

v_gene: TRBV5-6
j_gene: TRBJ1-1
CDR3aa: ASRKKGGAAEAF

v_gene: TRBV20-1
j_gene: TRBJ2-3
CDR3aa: SARTETDTQY

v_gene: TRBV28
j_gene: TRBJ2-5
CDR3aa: ASSLVGSGKTQY

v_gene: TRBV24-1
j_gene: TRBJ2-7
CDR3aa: ATSDRGTGQGGYEQY

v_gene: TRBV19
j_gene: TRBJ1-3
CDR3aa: ASTTREAGNTIY

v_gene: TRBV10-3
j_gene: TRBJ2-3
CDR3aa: AIRDRTDTQY